The 31 T cell receptor beta chains reported below all come from one sample, sequenced in a study of blood T cell repertoires in COVID-19. The table came from immunoSEQ multiplex PCR; TCRdb's copy has only in-frame clones and leaves some out. The profile shows 50,000 or so clones, over 65% of them singletons. Sequencing input: peripheral blood. These TCRs come from an elderly man with COVID-19, enrolled during active disease.

The V gene is TRBV11-2, the J gene TRBJ2-2; no definite D call. The CDR3 consists of 13 residues. Germline CDR1 SGHAT, CDR2 FQNNGV. V lost 1 base, J lost 6 bases, and 6 bases lay in between. CDR3 bases: TGTGCCAGCAGCTTAGGTACGGCCGGGGAGCTGTTTTTT. This translates into CASSLGTAGELFF.

This chain connects TRBV7-8 to TRBJ1-4; TRBD1 matches 8 bases. Germline CDR1 reads SGHVS; CDR2 reads FQNEAQ. The CDR3 consists of 18 residues. Trimming at V came to 3 bases and at J to 0 bases, leaving 9 bases not matched to a gene. The CDR3 DNA sequence: TGTGCCAGCAGCTTTGAACCGGGACAGGTCACAACTAATGAAAAACTGTTTTTT. This codes for CASSFEPGQVTTNEKLFF.

This clone has more than one count but fewer than ten. This sequence joins TRBV9 and TRBJ2-2, with TRBD1 as a possible D gene (5 bases). V shed 3 bases and J shed 3 bases, with 9 bases lying between them. Germline V gene data show CDR1 as SGDLS and CDR2 as YYNGEE. The CDR3 is 14 residues long. The CDR3 DNA sequence: TGTGCCAGCAGCGAGCAGGGTGACACCGGGGAGCTGTTTTTT. Protein: CASSEQGDTGELFF.

The gene calls are TRBV27 and TRBJ1-1; 8 bases are shared with TRBD1. The CDR3 has 14 residues. The V and J ends lost 6 bases and 4 bases, in that order; junction bases with no gene match: 7. Germline loops: CDR1 MNHEY, CDR2 SMNVEV (reference sequence). CDR3 residues: CASRGLGQGTEAFF. The CDR3 DNA reads as TGTGCCAGCAGGGGATTAGGACAGGGCACTGAAGCTTTCTTT.

On this clone itself: In the same sample, other DNA sequences code for this CDR3. The gene calls are TRBV7-2 and TRBJ1-5, with 9 bases aligning to TRBD1. CDR1 SGHTA and CDR2 FQGNSA come from the germline V gene. This CDR3 contains 15 residues. Trimming at V came to 5 bases and at J to 1 base, leaving 3 bases not matched to a gene. CDR3 sequence (DNA): TGTGCCAGCAGCCCACAGGGGGCGAGCAATCAGCCCCAGCATTTT. It yields the protein CASSPQGASNQPQHF. The full variable domain, with the rest looked up from reference TRBV7-2 and TRBJ1-5, is GAGVSQSPSNKVTEKGKDVELRCDPISGHTALYWYRQSLGQGLEFLIYFQGNSAPDKSGLPSDRFSAERTGGSVSTLTIQRTQQEDSAVYLCASSPQGASNQPQHFGDGTRLSIL.

V usage is TRBV30 and J usage is TRBJ1-2, with 9 positions matching TRBD1. The CDR3 runs to 15 residues. Germline lookup yields CDR1 GTSNPN and CDR2 SVGIG (reference sequence). Germline trimming cut 0 bases from V and 6 bases from J; bases unmatched to any gene: 8. The CDR3 coding sequence is TGTGCCTGGAGTGTACGGGGACAGGGATCGGATGGCTACACCTTC. Its translation is CAWSVRGQGSDGYTF.

The V call is TRBV4-3, the J call TRBJ1-5; D remains ambiguous. CDR1 is LGHNA, CDR2 YSLEER, per germline. CDR3 length: 18 amino acids. Trimming shortened V by 1 base and J by 0 bases, and 16 bases separated the two germline ends. CDR3: CASSQAHPGVYSNQPQHF. The CDR3 nucleotides are TGCGCCAGCAGCCAAGCTCACCCCGGGGTCTATAGCAATCAGCCCCAGCATTTT.

The rearrangement uses TRBV6-5 and TRBJ1-1; D is unclear. This CDR3 contains 15 residues. Trimming took off 4 bases at V and 5 bases at J, with 17 bases between the two ends. Germline CDR1 and CDR2: MNHEY and SVGAGI. CDR3 residues: CASSFKSAGNTEAFF. The CDR3 DNA is TGTGCCAGCAGTTTCAAGTCGGCGGGTAATACTGAAGCTTTCTTT.

This clone occurred once. This chain connects TRBV7-4 to TRBJ1-3; tentative D call: TRBD1 (5 bases). Trimming shortened V by 5 bases and J by 5 bases, and 19 bases separated the two germline ends. The CDR3 is 16 amino acids. CDR1 SGHVT and CDR2 SQSDAQ come from the germline V gene. The CDR3 DNA sequence: TGTGCCAGCAGCCCCGTGTCTGAGGGGAGGAGAAACACCATATATTTT. It codes for CASSPVSEGRRNTIYF.

The V gene is TRBV24-1, the J gene TRBJ2-3, with D perhaps matching TRBD2 (7 bases). The CDR3 consists of 12 residues. V lost 12 bases and J lost 6, with 15 bases in between. The germline V gene has CDR1 KGHDR and CDR2 SFDVKD. CDR3 amino acids: CAVQGGADTQYF. DNA of the CDR3: TGTGCCGTACAAGGGGGGGCCGATACGCAGTATTTT.

CDR3 amino acids: CASSLLRGMSSPLHF. CDR3 bases: TGTGCCAGCAGCTTATTAAGGGGAATGAGTTCACCCCTCCACTTT. This chain connects TRBV7-2 to TRBJ1-6; tentative D call: TRBD1 (5 bases). The germline V gene encodes CDR1 SGHTA and CDR2 FQGNSA. CDR3 size: 15 residues. V dropped 2 bases and J dropped 9 bases, with 14 bases sitting between them. Based on the CDR3 plus reference TRBV7-2 and TRBJ1-6, the full variable domain is GAGVSQSPSNKVTEKGKDVELRCDPISGHTALYWYRQSLGQGLEFLIYFQGNSAPDKSGLPSDRFSAERTGGSVSTLTIQRTQQEDSAVYLCASSLLRGMSSPLHFGNGTRLTVT.

This clone was recorded a few times. This chain joins TRBV19 and TRBJ2-7; possibly TRBD2 for D (6 bases). This CDR3 region has 16 residues. Trimming took off 7 bases at V and 2 bases at J, with 21 bases between the two ends. Germline-derived CDR1 and CDR2 are LNHDA and SQIVND (reference sequence). CDR3 coding DNA: TGTGCCAGTACCGAACATACCGGAGGGTCCCCCTACGAGCAGTACTTC. This translates into CASTEHTGGSPYEQYF.

V usage is TRBV6-5 and J usage is TRBJ2-1; TRBD1 matches 7 bases. The V and J ends lost 6 bases and 1 base, in that order; junction bases with no gene match: 3. Germline V gene data show CDR1 as MNHEY and CDR2 as SVGAGI. CDR3 length: 14 residues. The CDR3 nucleotides are TGTGCCAGCAGCCAGGACAGGTCCTACAATGAGCAGTTCTTC. This encodes CASSQDRSYNEQFF.

The chain joins TRBV7-3 to TRBJ1-2; 11 bases align to TRBD1. After removal of 5 bases from V and 0 bases from J, the junction contained 8 bases not matched to a gene. The CDR3 is 17 amino acids. In germline, CDR1 is SGHTA, CDR2 FQGTGA. As DNA, the CDR3 is TGTGCCAGCAGCCGGACAGGGGGCGCCTTGTCTAACTATGGCTACACCTTC. This gives the protein CASSRTGGALSNYGYTF.

This chain links TRBV3-1 (or the pseudogene TRBV3-2) with TRBJ2-5; 11 positions match TRBD2. CDR1 and CDR2 (germline): LGHDT, YNNKEL (reference sequence). The CDR3 totals 18 residues. V lost 1 base, J lost 1 base, and 8 bases stayed unmatched. The CDR3 DNA reads as TGTGCCAGCAGCCAAGGGCTAGCGGGGGGCTACTCCCAAGAGACCCAGTACTTC. It is translated as CASSQGLAGGYSQETQYF.

The rearrangement uses TRBV9 and TRBJ2-3; 7 bases are a match to TRBD1. Trimming took 4 bases from V and 2 from J; bases not matched to a gene: 7. This CDR3 comprises 15 residues. In germline, CDR1 is SGDLS, CDR2 YYNGEE. This chain's CDR3 is CASSLGQANTDTQYF. CDR3 nucleotide sequence: TGTGCCAGCAGCCTCGGACAGGCAAACACAGATACGCAGTATTTT. Filled out from reference TRBV9 and TRBJ2-3, the complete variable domain reads DSGVTQTPKHLITATGQRVTLRCSPRSGDLSVYWYQQSLDQGLQFLIQYYNGEERAKGNILERFSAQQFPDLHSELNLSSLELGDSALYFCASSLGQANTDTQYFGPGTRLTVL.

The rearrangement joins TRBV7-3 to TRBJ1-2, with TRBD1 as a possible D gene (5 bases). V was cut by 4 bases and J by 7 bases, with 10 bases left in between. The CDR3 is 12 amino acids. The germline V gene encodes CDR1 SGHTA and CDR2 FQGTGA. The CDR3 reads CASSSRAFGYTF. The CDR3 nucleotides are TGTGCCAGCAGCTCCAGGGCTTTTGGCTACACCTTC.

This chain links TRBV6-2 or TRBV6-3 with TRBJ1-5, with 7 positions matching TRBD1. There are 19 residues in the CDR3. V trimming: 6 bases; J trimming: 3 bases; junction bases outside the gene matches: 20. Germline V lookup: CDR1 MNHEY, CDR2 SVGEGT. In DNA form, the CDR3 reads TGTGCCAGCAGCCCTTACTTAATCAGGGGACAGACCCTCAATCAGCCCCAGCATTTT. The encoded protein is CASSPYLIRGQTLNQPQHF.

This clone came up a few times. The gene calls are TRBV10-3 and TRBJ1-1; 7 bases line up with TRBD1. J lost 1 base, V lost 6 bases, and 8 bases had no gene match. The germline V gene encodes CDR1 ENHRY and CDR2 SYGVKD. This CDR3 spans 15 amino acids. The CDR3, as DNA: TGTGCCATCAGGGAGAGGGACAGCTGGAACACTGAAGCTTTCTTT. Its protein product is CAIRERDSWNTEAFF.

The V and J genes are TRBV4-3 and TRBJ2-4; 8 bases fit TRBD1. This CDR3 comprises 19 residues. Trimming removed 0 bases from V and 0 bases from J; junction bases left unmatched: 10. Germline V gene data show CDR1 as LGHNA and CDR2 as YSLEER. The CDR3 DNA is TGCGCCAGCAGCCAAGATTGGTGGCAGGGGGCTATAGCCAAAAACATTCAGTACTTC. The encoded protein is CASSQDWWQGAIAKNIQYF.

This chain uses TRBV21-1 with TRBJ1-2. TRBV21-1 is given as a pseudogene. The length of the CDR3 is 17 residues. The CDR3 nucleotides read TGTGCCAGCAGCAAAGAGGGCTGGCGGGAGTCCTCGGGTGGCTACACCTTC. It encodes CASSKEGWRESSGGYTF.

The rearrangement links TRBV6-5 to TRBJ1-2, with 8 bases identical to TRBD1. This CDR3 is 15 amino acids long. Trimming removed 2 bases from V and 5 bases from J; junction bases left unmatched: 7. Per germline, CDR1 MNHEY and CDR2 SVGAGI. This CDR3 reads CASSYQDREPYGYTF. CDR3 coding DNA: TGTGCCAGCAGTTACCAGGACAGGGAACCATATGGCTACACCTTC.

V usage is TRBV5-1 and J usage is TRBJ1-4, with 9 bases identical to TRBD1. J gave up 3 bases and V 0 bases, and 3 bases lay outside the gene matches. Germline CDR1 SGHRS, CDR2 YFSETQ. This CDR3 region has 16 residues. DNA for the CDR3: TGCGCCAGCAGCTTGGGCGGACAGGGGTCTAATGAAAAACTGTTTTTT. The encoded protein is CASSLGGQGSNEKLFF.

J is TRBJ2-3 and V is TRBV2, with 14 bases identical to TRBD2. From germline, CDR1 is SNHLY and CDR2 FYNNEI. The CDR3 is made up of 18 amino acids. The V and J ends lost 6 bases and 3 bases, in that order; junction bases with no gene match: 11. The CDR3 protein is CASRLGTSGRRGTDTQYF. CDR3 sequence (DNA): TGTGCCAGCAGACTCGGGACTAGCGGGAGAAGAGGTACAGATACGCAGTATTTT.

This clone was found once. In nucleotides, the CDR3 is TGTGCCAGCAGCGCTGACGGACTAGCGGGGTTCTACGAGCAGTACTTC. Encoded protein: CASSADGLAGFYEQYF. The gene calls are TRBV5-4 and TRBJ2-7; TRBD2 matches 12 bases. V dropped 4 bases and J dropped 3; count of bases not matched to a gene: 8. The length of the CDR3 is 16 residues. CDR1 and CDR2 from the germline V gene are SGHNT and YYREEE (reference sequence).

The chain links TRBV7-9 to TRBJ1-4; D might be TRBD1 (5 bases). Germline V lookup: CDR1 SEHNR, CDR2 FQNEAQ (reference sequence). Between the trimmed V and J ends, which lost 4 bases and 7 bases, there was a span of 13 bases. The CDR3 is 14 residues long. DNA for the CDR3: TGTGCCAGCAGCTACGCGGGGGAAGGTGAAAAACTGTTTTTT. Translating gives CASSYAGEGEKLFF.

The V gene is TRBV30, the J gene TRBJ1-1, with D possibly TRBD1 on 5 matching bases. The germline CDR1 and CDR2 sequences are GTSNPN and SVGIG (reference sequence). CDR3 length: 13 residues. Trimming took 5 bases from V and 0 from J, leaving 10 bases between them. The CDR3 bases are TGTGCCTGGGGACACAGTTTGAACACTGAAGCTTTCTTT. It yields the protein CAWGHSLNTEAFF.

The V and J genes are TRBV5-4 and TRBJ2-2; 12 positions match TRBD2. There are 14 residues in the CDR3. The trim removed 5 bases at V and 6 bases at J, leaving 2 bases unmatched. Germline V lookup: CDR1 SGHNT, CDR2 YYREEE (reference sequence). CDR3 residues: CASRTSGGAGELFF. CDR3 DNA: TGTGCCAGCAGGACTAGCGGGGGTGCCGGGGAGCTGTTTTTT. The variable domain in full, completed from reference TRBV5-4 and TRBJ2-2, reads ETGVTQSPTHLIKTRGQQVTLRCSSQSGHNTVSWYQQALGQGPQFIFQYYREEENGRGNFPPRFSGLQFPNYSSELNVNALELDDSALYLCASRTSGGAGELFFGEGSRLTVL.

This chain links TRBV6-2 or TRBV6-3 with TRBJ1-5; perhaps TRBD1 as D (5 bases). CDR3 length equals 16 residues. The germline gives CDR1 MNHEY, CDR2 SVGEGT. V shed 0 bases and J shed 6 bases, with 15 bases lying between them. The chain's CDR3 is CASSYSAGERGQPQHF. The CDR3, as DNA: TGTGCCAGCAGTTACTCGGCGGGGGAGAGGGGTCAGCCCCAGCATTTT.

The chain recombines TRBV19 with TRBJ1-5; D is possibly TRBD1 (5 bases). V shed 3 bases and J shed 5 bases, with 11 bases lying between them. The CDR3 is 14 amino acids. The germline gives CDR1 LNHDA, CDR2 SQIVND (reference sequence). The CDR3 region is CASSMWGGDQPQHF. DNA for the CDR3: TGTGCCAGTAGTATGTGGGGCGGGGATCAGCCCCAGCATTTT. Complete variable domain (other parts from reference TRBV19 and TRBJ1-5): DGGITQSPKYLFRKEGQNVTLSCEQNLNHDAMYWYRQDPGQGLRLIYYSQIVNDFQKGDIAEGYSVSREKKESFPLTVTSAQKNPTAFYLCASSMWGGDQPQHFGDGTRLSIL.

A few counts support this clone. This chain uses TRBV27 with TRBJ2-5, with TRBD2 matching over 11 bases. With 7 bases clipped from V and 1 base from J, the junction kept 11 bases outside the gene matches. The CDR3 is 17 amino acids. Germline loops: CDR1 MNHEY, CDR2 SMNVEV (reference sequence). Here the CDR3 DNA reads TGTGCCAGCAAAGGGCTAGCGGGGGGACTATTCCAAGAGACCCAGTACTTC. Residues: CASKGLAGGLFQETQYF.